The rows below give T cell receptor beta chains drawn from one sample of a study of T cell responses to AZD1222 COVID-19 vaccine. The table came from immunoSEQ multiplex PCR; TCRdb's copy has only in-frame clones and leaves some out. The table has around 150,000 clones, approximately 94% seen once. This sample comprised peripheral blood, obtained 28 days after the second AZD1222 dose. The origin of the receptors is an adult who received the AZD1222 COVID-19 vaccine. Both conserved end residues are part of each CDR3. The D gene is left open where the match is weak. Clone size appears in some rows only: once, few, many, or a class for an expanded clone.

D: TRBD1; J: TRBJ1-2; size: .; V: TRBV6-5; CDR3: CASSYRGEYGYTF; DNA: TGTGCCAGCAGCTACAGGGGTGAATATGGCTACACCTTC
D: .; J: TRBJ1-6; size: .; V: TRBV5-6; CDR3: CASSPWGSSYNSPLHF; DNA: TGTGCCAGCAGCCCGTGGGGGAGCTCCTATAATTCACCCCTCCACTTT
D: .; J: TRBJ1-1; size: .; V: TRBV5-1; CDR3: CASSLALGGTEAFF; DNA: TGCGCCAGCAGCTTGGCCCTCGGTGGAACTGAAGCTTTCTTT
D: TRBD2; J: TRBJ2-1; size: .; V: TRBV5-1; CDR3: CASSLDRTSGYNEQFF; DNA: TGCGCCAGCAGCTTGGATAGGACTAGCGGTTACAATGAGCAGTTCTTC
D: TRBD2; J: TRBJ2-1; size: .; V: TRBV19; CDR3: CASIPTSGVRNEQFF; DNA: TGTGCCAGTATTCCGACTAGCGGGGTTAGGAATGAGCAGTTCTTC
D: .; J: TRBJ1-2; size: once; V: TRBV5-1; CDR3: CASSLREAYGYTF; DNA: TGCGCCAGCAGCCTCAGGGAGGCCTATGGCTACACCTTC
D: TRBD2; J: TRBJ2-1; size: once; V: TRBV6-2/TRBV6-3; CDR3: CASSPRGGEQFF; DNA: TGTGCCAGCAGTCCCCGGGGGGGTGAGCAGTTCTTC
D: .; J: TRBJ1-2; size: .; V: TRBV6-5; CDR3: CASSYSVVSPNYGYTF; DNA: TGTGCCAGCAGTTACTCCGTGGTCAGTCCTAACTATGGCTACACCTTC
D: TRBD1; J: TRBJ2-1; size: .; V: TRBV9; CDR3: CASSEGDRRSYNEQFF; DNA: TGTGCCAGCAGCGAGGGGGACAGACGCTCCTACAATGAGCAGTTCTTC
D: .; J: TRBJ2-1; size: .; V: TRBV4-1; CDR3: CASSYLGVSEQFF; DNA: TGCGCCAGCAGCTACTTGGGCGTTTCGGAGCAGTTCTTC
D: .; J: TRBJ2-7; size: .; V: TRBV7-2; CDR3: CASSSGPGYEQYF; DNA: TGTGCCAGCAGCTCGGGGCCCGGCTACGAGCAGTACTTC
D: TRBD2; J: TRBJ2-7; size: few; V: TRBV20-1; CDR3: CSASSGDVGEQYF; DNA: TGCAGTGCTAGTAGCGGGGATGTAGGGGAGCAGTACTTC
D: .; J: TRBJ1-6; size: .; V: TRBV14; CDR3: CASSQVRVGRNSPLHF; DNA: TGTGCCAGCAGCCAAGTACGGGTGGGGCGTAATTCACCCCTCCACTTT
D: .; J: TRBJ1-6; size: .; V: TRBV30; CDR3: CAGWTGQGGSPLHF; DNA: TGTGCCGGGTGGACCGGGCAGGGTGGTTCACCCCTCCACTTT
D: TRBD1; J: TRBJ2-1; size: .; V: TRBV2; CDR3: CASRLVGQVNEQFF; DNA: TGTGCCAGCAGACTAGTGGGACAGGTGAATGAGCAGTTCTTC
D: .; J: TRBJ1-6; size: .; V: TRBV28; CDR3: CASSPYARGKSSYNSPLHF; DNA: TGTGCCAGCAGCCCATACGCTCGAGGCAAGAGCTCCTATAATTCACCCCTCCACTTT
D: TRBD1; J: TRBJ1-4; size: .; V: TRBV29-1; CDR3: CSVEMQGGEKLFF; DNA: TGCAGCGTTGAAATGCAGGGGGGTGAAAAACTGTTTTTT
D: .; J: TRBJ2-1; size: .; V: TRBV6-5; CDR3: CASSVSHGAYNEQFF; DNA: TGTGCCAGCAGCGTATCTCATGGGGCCTACAATGAGCAGTTCTTC
D: .; J: TRBJ1-1; size: .; V: TRBV5-1; CDR3: CASSLAIPGQAAEAFF; DNA: TGCGCCAGCAGCTTGGCAATTCCCGGGCAGGCGGCTGAAGCTTTCTTT
D: TRBD2; J: TRBJ2-5; size: .; V: TRBV15; CDR3: CATSGTSRETQYF; DNA: TGTGCCACCAGCGGGACTAGCAGGGAGACCCAGTACTTC
D: TRBD1; J: TRBJ1-1; size: .; V: TRBV18; CDR3: CASSQTRGGGTEAFF; DNA: TGTGCCAGCTCCCAGACGAGAGGGGGCGGCACTGAAGCTTTCTTT
D: .; J: TRBJ1-5; size: .; V: TRBV28; CDR3: CASSLQTDQPQHF; DNA: TGTGCCAGCAGTTTGCAGACTGATCAGCCCCAGCATTTT
D: TRBD1; J: TRBJ1-4; size: .; V: TRBV7-9; CDR3: CASSSTGAATNEKLFF; DNA: TGTGCCAGCAGCTCCACAGGGGCCGCAACTAATGAAAAACTGTTTTTT
D: TRBD1; J: TRBJ1-5; size: .; V: TRBV2; CDR3: CASRTGGNQPQHF; DNA: TGTGCCAGCAGGACAGGGGGCAATCAGCCCCAGCATTTT
D: TRBD1; J: TRBJ2-7; size: .; V: TRBV29-1; CDR3: CSVGQGPSRNEQYF; DNA: TGCAGCGTTGGACAGGGCCCCAGCCGGAACGAGCAGTACTTC
D: .; J: TRBJ1-4; size: .; V: TRBV25-1; CDR3: CASSEGHTNEKLFF; DNA: TGTGCCAGCAGTGAGGGGCACACTAATGAAAAACTGTTTTTT
D: .; J: TRBJ2-7; size: .; V: TRBV6-2/TRBV6-3; CDR3: CASSYSEGVSYEQYF; DNA: TGTGCCAGCAGTTACTCCGAGGGGGTCAGCTACGAGCAGTACTTC
D: .; J: TRBJ2-3; size: .; V: TRBV5-1; CDR3: CASSYGGDTQYF; DNA: TGCGCCAGCAGCTATGGGGGAGATACGCAGTATTTT
D: TRBD1; J: TRBJ1-1; size: .; V: TRBV19; CDR3: CASSIQTGGITEAFF; DNA: TGTGCCAGTAGTATCCAGACAGGGGGCATCACTGAAGCTTTCTTT
D: .; J: TRBJ2-7; size: .; V: TRBV5-1; CDR3: CASSLAQGQTYEQYF; DNA: TGCGCCAGCAGCTTGGCCCAAGGGCAGACCTACGAGCAGTACTTC
D: .; J: TRBJ2-5; size: .; V: TRBV18; CDR3: CASSPISDSQETQYF; DNA: TGTGCCAGCTCACCTATCTCGGACAGCCAAGAGACCCAGTACTTC
D: TRBD1; J: TRBJ1-2; size: once; V: TRBV6-1; CDR3: CASSEGQGASGYTF; DNA: TGTGCCAGCAGTGAGGGTCAGGGGGCAAGTGGCTACACCTTC
D: .; J: TRBJ1-5; size: .; V: TRBV28; CDR3: CASSLASQSYQPQHF; DNA: TGTGCCAGCAGTTTGGCTTCCCAGAGCTATCAGCCCCAGCATTTT
D: TRBD2; J: TRBJ2-2; size: .; V: TRBV7-9; CDR3: CASSLELATGELFF; DNA: TGTGCCAGCAGCTTGGAACTAGCGACCGGGGAGCTGTTTTTT
D: .; J: TRBJ1-4; size: once; V: TRBV7-7; CDR3: CASSQTLGAGEKLFF; DNA: TGTGCCAGCAGCCAGACCCTCGGGGCTGGTGAAAAACTGTTTTTT
D: .; J: TRBJ2-1; size: .; V: TRBV5-1; CDR3: CASSLYRGNEQFF; DNA: TGCGCCAGCAGCTTGTATCGCGGCAATGAGCAGTTCTTC
D: .; J: TRBJ1-1; size: .; V: TRBV19; CDR3: CASSISGALNTEAFF; DNA: TGTGCCAGTAGTATTAGCGGGGCCCTAAACACTGAAGCTTTCTTT
D: TRBD2; J: TRBJ2-1; size: .; V: TRBV13; CDR3: CASSGGLAAFYNEQFF; DNA: TGTGCCAGCAGCGGGGGACTAGCGGCATTCTACAATGAGCAGTTCTTC
D: TRBD1; J: TRBJ1-1; size: .; V: TRBV4-1; CDR3: CASSQYDRGQVEAFF; DNA: TGCGCCAGCAGCCAATACGACAGGGGCCAGGTTGAAGCTTTCTTT
D: .; J: TRBJ2-3; size: .; V: TRBV7-8; CDR3: CASSFYRDWGDTQYF; DNA: TGTGCCAGCAGCTTCTACCGGGACTGGGGTGATACGCAGTATTTT
D: TRBD1; J: TRBJ1-2; size: .; V: TRBV5-1; CDR3: CASSYGQGQTNYGYTF; DNA: TGCGCCAGCAGCTACGGACAGGGCCAAACTAACTATGGCTACACCTTC
D: .; J: TRBJ1-1; size: .; V: TRBV3-1/TRBV3-2; CDR3: CASSHRIANTEAFF; DNA: TGTGCCAGCAGCCATCGCATTGCGAACACTGAAGCTTTCTTT
D: .; J: TRBJ1-6; size: .; V: TRBV30; CDR3: CAWSVAARSPLHF; DNA: TGTGCCTGGAGTGTAGCTGCCCGGTCACCCCTCCACTTT
D: TRBD2; J: TRBJ2-1; size: .; V: TRBV4-1; CDR3: CASSPGLGRAGLNEQFF; DNA: TGCGCCAGCAGCCCGGGCCTGGGGAGGGCCGGTTTAAATGAGCAGTTCTTC
D: TRBD1; J: TRBJ2-3; size: .; V: TRBV27; CDR3: CASSHGTGGRDTQYF; DNA: TGTGCCAGCAGTCACGGGACAGGGGGCAGGGATACGCAGTATTTT
D: .; J: TRBJ2-3; size: once; V: TRBV21-1; CDR3: CASGQGADTQYF; DNA: TGTGCCAGCGGACAGGGAGCAGATACGCAGTATTTT
D: TRBD2; J: TRBJ2-2; size: .; V: TRBV3-1/TRBV3-2; CDR3: CASSPSGRGGNTGELFF; DNA: TGTGCCAGCAGCCCCAGCGGGAGGGGGGGAAACACCGGGGAGCTGTTTTTT
D: TRBD1; J: TRBJ1-2; size: .; V: TRBV7-2; CDR3: CASSHGRKGTGDNYGYTF; DNA: TGTGCCAGCAGCCATGGGAGGAAGGGGACAGGGGATAACTATGGCTACACCTTC